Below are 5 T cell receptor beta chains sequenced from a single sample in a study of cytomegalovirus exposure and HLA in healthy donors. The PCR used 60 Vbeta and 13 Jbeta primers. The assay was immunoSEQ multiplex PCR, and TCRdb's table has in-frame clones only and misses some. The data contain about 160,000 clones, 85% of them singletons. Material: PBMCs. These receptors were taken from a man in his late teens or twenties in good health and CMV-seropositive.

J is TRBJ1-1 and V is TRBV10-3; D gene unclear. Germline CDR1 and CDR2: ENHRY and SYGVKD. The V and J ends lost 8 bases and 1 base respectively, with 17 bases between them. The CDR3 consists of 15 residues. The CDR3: CAIRLTRNGNTEAFF. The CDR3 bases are TGTGCCATCCGCCTTACGAGGAACGGGAACACTGAAGCTTTCTTT.

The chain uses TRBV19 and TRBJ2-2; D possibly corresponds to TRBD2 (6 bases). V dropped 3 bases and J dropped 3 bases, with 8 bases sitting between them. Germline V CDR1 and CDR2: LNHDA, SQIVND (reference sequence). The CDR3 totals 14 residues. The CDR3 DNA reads TGTGCCAGTAGTATTTCGGGGGACACCGGGGAGCTGTTTTTT. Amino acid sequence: CASSISGDTGELFF.

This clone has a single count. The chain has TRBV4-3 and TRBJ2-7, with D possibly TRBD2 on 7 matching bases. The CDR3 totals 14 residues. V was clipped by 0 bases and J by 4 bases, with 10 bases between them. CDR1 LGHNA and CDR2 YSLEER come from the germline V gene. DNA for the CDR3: TGCGCCAGCAGCCAAGACCGGGGGGCTTACGAGCAGTACTTC. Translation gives CASSQDRGAYEQYF.

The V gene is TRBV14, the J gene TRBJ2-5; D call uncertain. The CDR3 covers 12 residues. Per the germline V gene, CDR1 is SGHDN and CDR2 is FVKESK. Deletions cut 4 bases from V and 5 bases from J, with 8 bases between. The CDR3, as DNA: TGTGCCAGCAGCCTCAATCGGGAGACCCAGTACTTC. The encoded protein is CASSLNRETQYF.

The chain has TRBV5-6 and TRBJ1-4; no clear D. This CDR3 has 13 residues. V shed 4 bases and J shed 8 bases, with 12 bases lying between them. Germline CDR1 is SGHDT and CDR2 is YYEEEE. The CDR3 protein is CASSPGSGEKLFF. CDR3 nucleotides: TGTGCCAGCAGCCCCGGGTCTGGGGAAAAACTGTTTTTT.